The following is a T cell receptor beta chain sequence with its context. Its antigen remains undetermined. No base quality information exists; no much larger clone differs at one position. Library prep was done by RT-PCR. For sequencing, an Illumina HiSeq 2500 was employed. TCRdb trimmed public reads at Q25 via fastp, called clones via MiXCR and kept in-frame beta chains. Each entry is one CDR3 protein sequence, shown with its most common DNA and genes. The sample table contains 450,000 to 600,000 distinct CDR3 sequences; only one count was recorded for 16% of them. The top ten constitute roughly 3% of the sample. The record originates from a study of response to subunit inactivated influenza vaccine (dated by TCRdb to between 2017 and 2018). With regard to the full study: Deep quantitative profiling of the T cell receptor repertoire was used in the study to follow responses to a trivalent subunit inactivated influenza vaccine.

From the cysteine up to the phenylalanine, the CDR3 has a length of 17 residues. The DNA shown is the 51-base CDR3, in frame from base 1. The junction shows trimming of 0 bases on V and 4 bases on J, and the gene matches do not reach 8 bases of it. The germline V gene specifies MNHEY as CDR1 and SVGAGI as CDR2. General findings and caveats noted by the study authors: The authors proposed that each seasonal influenza vaccination may bring in only a limited number of new T cells.

Sequences were derived from CD4+ T cells sorted from PBMCs, sampled approximately 25 months after vaccination. The chain uses TRBV6-5 and TRBJ2-1; 8 nucleotides in the junction match TRBD2. The sequence came from a man aged 50 to 75 who received an inactivated influenza vaccine. Donor details come from another sample of the same person, matched by shared clones. The sequence in DNA is TGTGCCAGCAGTTACTCCGGAGCTAGCGGGCGATACAATGAGCAGTTCTTC. It encodes CASSYSGASGRYNEQFF.